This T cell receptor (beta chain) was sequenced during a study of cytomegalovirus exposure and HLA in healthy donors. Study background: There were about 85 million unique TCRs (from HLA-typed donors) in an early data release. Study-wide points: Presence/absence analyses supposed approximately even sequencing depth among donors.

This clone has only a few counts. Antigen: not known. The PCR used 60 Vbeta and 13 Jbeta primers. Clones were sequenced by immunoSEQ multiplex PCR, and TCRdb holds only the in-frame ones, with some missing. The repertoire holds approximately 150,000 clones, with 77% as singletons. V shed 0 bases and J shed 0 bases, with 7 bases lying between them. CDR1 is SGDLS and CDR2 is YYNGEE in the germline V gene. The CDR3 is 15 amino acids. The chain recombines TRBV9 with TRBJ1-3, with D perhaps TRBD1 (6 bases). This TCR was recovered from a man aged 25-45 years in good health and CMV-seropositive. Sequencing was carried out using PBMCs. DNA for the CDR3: TGTGCCAGCAGCGTAGGGGGGCTCTCTGGAAACACCATATATTTT. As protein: CASSVGGLSGNTIYF.